This is a list of T cell receptor beta chains from one sample in a study of beta chain features in type 1 diabetes. The protocol was immunoSEQ multiplex PCR, while the TCRdb copy is restricted to in-frame clones and leaves out a portion. The sample includes tens of thousands of clones, approximately 49% of them seen just once. Source material: stem cell memory CD4+ T cells from blood. The receptor source for this set is a woman in her 30s in good health. CDR3s include the opening cysteine and the closing phenylalanine or tryptophan. The D gene is left open where the match is weak. Clone size is stated in some rows and not others, as once, few, many or a class when expanded.

D,V,J,size,DNA,CDR3
-,TRBV19,TRBJ2-1,few,TGTGCCAGTAGTATTTTAGAGCCTGGCAATGAGCAGTTCTTC,CASSILEPGNEQFF
TRBD2,TRBV7-2,TRBJ2-7,-,TGTGCCAGCAGCTCGCTAGCGGATACCTACGAGCAGTACTTC,CASSSLADTYEQYF
-,TRBV10-3,TRBJ2-3,-,TGTGCCATCAGTGAACTTAGCGTGAGCACAGATACGCAGTATTTT,CAISELSVSTDTQYF
-,TRBV27,TRBJ1-2,-,TGTGCCAGCAGTTTCGGGCAGGCAGCGGTGGGGGGCTACACCTTC,CASSFGQAAVGGYTF
TRBD2,TRBV27,TRBJ2-1,-,TGTGCCAGCAGTACCCTTGGCGGGAGCTGGTACAATGAGCAGTTCTTC,CASSTLGGSWYNEQFF
TRBD1,TRBV29-1,TRBJ1-5,-,TGCAGCGTTGCAGGGACAGGAGTTCAGCCCCAGCATTTT,CSVAGTGVQPQHF
-,TRBV30,TRBJ2-3,few,TGTGCCTGGAATATCTTCAGGGGCACAGATACGCAGTATTTT,CAWNIFRGTDTQYF
-,TRBV6-1,TRBJ2-4,-,TGTGCCAGCAACCTCAGGGTCCCGCGAAACATTCAGTACTTC,CASNLRVPRNIQYF
TRBD2,TRBV6-6,TRBJ2-7,-,TGTGCCTCAACGCGGGACTACGGCTACGAGCAGTACTTC,CASTRDYGYEQYF
TRBD2,TRBV30,TRBJ2-7,-,TGTGCCTGGAGGGGTTGGGAGGGTGGCGAGCAGTACTTC,CAWRGWEGGEQYF
TRBD1,TRBV5-1,TRBJ2-5,-,TGCGCCAGCAGCCTTGACAGGGGACAAGAGACCCAGTACTTC,CASSLDRGQETQYF
TRBD2,TRBV9,TRBJ2-2,-,TGTGCCAGCAGCGTAGCCCCTAGCGGGAGGGCCGGGGAGCTGTTTTTT,CASSVAPSGRAGELFF
TRBD1,TRBV7-2,TRBJ2-1,-,TGTGCCAGCAGCTTGTACACGACAGGGCCCAACGTGTATGAGCAGTTCTTC,CASSLYTTGPNVYEQFF
TRBD2,TRBV5-4,TRBJ2-1,once,TGTGCCAGCAGCTTGGGCGGGAGTAGGAATGAGCAGTTCTTC,CASSLGGSRNEQFF
-,TRBV5-4,TRBJ2-7,few,TGTGCCAGCAGCCCCAGGGGTCCCTACGAGCAGTACTTC,CASSPRGPYEQYF
TRBD1,TRBV7-9,TRBJ2-7,-,TGTGCCAGCAAGGTGGGACAGGGCCACGAGCAGTACTTC,CASKVGQGHEQYF